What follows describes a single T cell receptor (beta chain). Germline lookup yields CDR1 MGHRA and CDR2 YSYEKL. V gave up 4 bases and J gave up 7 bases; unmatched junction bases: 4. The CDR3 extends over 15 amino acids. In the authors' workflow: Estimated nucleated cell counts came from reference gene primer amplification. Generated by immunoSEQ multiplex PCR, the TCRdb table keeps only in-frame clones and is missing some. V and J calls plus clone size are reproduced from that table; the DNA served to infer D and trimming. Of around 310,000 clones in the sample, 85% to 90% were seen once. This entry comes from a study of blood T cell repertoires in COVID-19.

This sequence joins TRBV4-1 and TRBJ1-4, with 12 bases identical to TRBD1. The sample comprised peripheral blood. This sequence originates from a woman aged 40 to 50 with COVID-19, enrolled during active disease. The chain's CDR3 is CASSLRDRGPEKLFF. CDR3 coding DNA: TGCGCCAGCAGCCTCCGGGACAGGGGGCCTGAAAAACTGTTTTTT.